This is a list of T cell receptor beta chains from one sample in a study of blood T cell repertoires in COVID-19. The table came from immunoSEQ multiplex PCR; TCRdb's copy has only in-frame clones and leaves some out. The table has approximately 27,000 clones, 75% to 90% seen once; the top ten hold 10%. The source material was peripheral blood. These TCRs come from a man between 60 and 75 years old with acute or convalescent COVID-19. CDR3s include the opening cysteine and the closing phenylalanine or tryptophan. The order of the fields is J gene, D gene, V gene, clone size, CDR3 DNA, CDR3 protein. The D gene is left open where the match is weak. Clone size appears in some rows only: once, few, many, or a class for an expanded clone.

TRBJ1-2	-	TRBV7-2	-	TGTGCCAGCAGCTTAGGAACGGTTTGGCGGGATGGCTACACCTTC	CASSLGTVWRDGYTF
TRBJ1-1	TRBD1	TRBV29-1	-	TGCAGCGTTGGAGGACAGGGGTTAGGATCTTACGGAACTGAAGCTTTCTTT	CSVGGQGLGSYGTEAFF
TRBJ2-2	TRBD1	TRBV5-1	-	TGCGCCAGCAGCTTGGGAGGACAGGGTGGAAGCACCGGGGAGCTGTTTTTT	CASSLGGQGGSTGELFF
TRBJ1-2	-	TRBV10-3	once	TGTGCCATCAGTAAAGGACAGCGCTATGGCTACACCTTC	CAISKGQRYGYTF
TRBJ1-2	-	TRBV5-1	-	TGCGCCAGCAGCTTGACAGGATCTAACTATGGCTACACCTTC	CASSLTGSNYGYTF
TRBJ2-7	-	TRBV6-6	few	TGTGCCAGCAGTCGAAACGACATCCGAGTCCTTGGGGAGATCTACGAGCAGTACTTC	CASSRNDIRVLGEIYEQYF
TRBJ1-5	TRBD1	TRBV14	-	TGTGCCAGCAGCCATATGGGAAGAGGACAGGGCTATCAGCCCCAGCATTTT	CASSHMGRGQGYQPQHF
TRBJ1-1	-	TRBV6-6	-	TGTGCCAGCAGTTACTCGGCAGGGATGGGCACTGAAGCTTTCTTT	CASSYSAGMGTEAFF
TRBJ1-5	-	TRBV28	-	TGTGCCAGCAGTTTTGTACAGAGCAATCAGCCCCAGCATTTT	CASSFVQSNQPQHF
TRBJ2-7	-	TRBV12-3/TRBV12-4	-	TGTGCCAGCAGTTTAGGGAGGAACTACGAGCAGTACTTC	CASSLGRNYEQYF
TRBJ1-5	-	TRBV12-3/TRBV12-4	few	TGTGCCAGCAGTTACCGGGATAATCAGCCCCAGCATTTT	CASSYRDNQPQHF
TRBJ1-2	-	TRBV2	-	TGTGCCAGCCCCGAGGCGAGCCCTAACTATGGCTACACCTTC	CASPEASPNYGYTF
TRBJ1-1	TRBD1	TRBV5-1	-	TGCGCCAGCAGCTTGGGAGACAGGGATTTGAACACTGAAGCTTTCTTT	CASSLGDRDLNTEAFF
TRBJ2-5	-	TRBV7-2	-	TGTGCCAGCAGCTTAGTGTCAGGGAAAGAGACCCAGTACTTC	CASSLVSGKETQYF
TRBJ2-5	-	TRBV7-9	-	TGTGCCAGCAGCCCGCGAGAGACCCAGTACTTC	CASSPRETQYF
TRBJ2-1	TRBD2	TRBV3-1/TRBV3-2	-	TGTGCCAGCAGCCGGTACTTAGCGGGAGATGGGAATGAGCAGTTCTTC	CASSRYLAGDGNEQFF
TRBJ2-2	TRBD1	TRBV5-6	-	TGTGCCAGCAGCAACCCACAGGGGGCAGGCACCGGGGAGCTGTTTTTT	CASSNPQGAGTGELFF
TRBJ2-7	TRBD1	TRBV11-2	-	TGTGCCAGCAGCCCCGGGACAGCCGAGCAGTACTTC	CASSPGTAEQYF
TRBJ2-1	-	TRBV6-2/TRBV6-3	-	TGTGCCAGCAGTTACCAGACTAGGGACTCAGCATCCTGGGATGAGCAGTTCTTC	CASSYQTRDSASWDEQFF
TRBJ1-1	-	TRBV14	-	TGTGCCAGCAGCGCACGCGGCAGGGAGGGCACTGAAGCTTTCTTT	CASSARGREGTEAFF
TRBJ2-1	-	TRBV10-2	-	TGCGCCAGCAGCCTCAGGGTACCAGCTCCGTATGAGCAGTTCTTC	CASSLRVPAPYEQFF
TRBJ2-1	-	TRBV21-1	-	TGTGCCAGCAGCTCCCCCGGGTGCGGGAGGGCCTACAATGAGCAGTTCTTC	CASSSPGCGRAYNEQFF
TRBJ1-1	TRBD1	TRBV18	-	TGTGCCAGCTCATCAGGAACCGGGACAGGGGGATGGAACACTGAAGCTTTCTTT	CASSSGTGTGGWNTEAFF
TRBJ1-1	TRBD1	TRBV11-3	-	TGTGCCAGCAGCTTGGGACAGGGGCGGACTGAAGCTTTCTTT	CASSLGQGRTEAFF
TRBJ1-1	TRBD1	TRBV3-1/TRBV3-2	-	TGTGCCAGCAGCCAGTTAACCGGGACAGGCGAAGCTTTCTTT	CASSQLTGTGEAFF